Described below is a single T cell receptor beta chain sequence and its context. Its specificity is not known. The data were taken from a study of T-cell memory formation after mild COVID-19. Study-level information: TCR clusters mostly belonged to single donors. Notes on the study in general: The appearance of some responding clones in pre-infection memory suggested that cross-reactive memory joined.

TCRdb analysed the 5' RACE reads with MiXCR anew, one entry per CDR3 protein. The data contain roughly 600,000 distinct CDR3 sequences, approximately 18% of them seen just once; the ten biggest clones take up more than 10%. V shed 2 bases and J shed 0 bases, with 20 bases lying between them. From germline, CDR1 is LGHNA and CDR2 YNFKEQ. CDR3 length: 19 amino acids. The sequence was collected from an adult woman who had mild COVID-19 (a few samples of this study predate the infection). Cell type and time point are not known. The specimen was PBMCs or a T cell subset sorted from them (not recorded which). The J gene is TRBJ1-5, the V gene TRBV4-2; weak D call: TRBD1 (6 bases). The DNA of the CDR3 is TGTGCCAGCAGCCAATACCACCCGCGTCAGGGGATTAGCAATCAGCCCCAGCATTTT. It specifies CASSQYHPRQGISNQPQHF.